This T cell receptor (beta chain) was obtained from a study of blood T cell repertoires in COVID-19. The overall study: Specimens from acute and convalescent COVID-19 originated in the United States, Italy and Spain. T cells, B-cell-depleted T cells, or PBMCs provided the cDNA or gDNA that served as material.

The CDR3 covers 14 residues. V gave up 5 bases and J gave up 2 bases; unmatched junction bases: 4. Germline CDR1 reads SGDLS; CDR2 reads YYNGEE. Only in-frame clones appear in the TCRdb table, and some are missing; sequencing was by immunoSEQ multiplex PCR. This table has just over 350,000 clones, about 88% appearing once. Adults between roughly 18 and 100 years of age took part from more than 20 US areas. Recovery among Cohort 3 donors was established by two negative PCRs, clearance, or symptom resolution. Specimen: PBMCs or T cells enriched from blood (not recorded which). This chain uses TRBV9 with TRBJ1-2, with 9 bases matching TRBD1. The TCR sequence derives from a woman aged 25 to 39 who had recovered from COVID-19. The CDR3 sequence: CASRGTGSNYGYTF. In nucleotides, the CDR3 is TGTGCCAGCAGAGGGACAGGGTCAAACTATGGCTACACCTTC.